Listed here is a single TCR beta chain. In the original processing: Estimation of nucleated cell counts relied on the amplification of reference gene primers. The assay was immunoSEQ multiplex PCR, and TCRdb's table has in-frame clones only and misses some. V and J calls plus clone size are reproduced from that table; the DNA served to infer D and trimming. The profile covers 270,000 or so clones, with under 90% appearing a single time and approximately 9% taken by the ten largest. These data come from a study of blood T cell repertoires in COVID-19. Study-level background: Researchers got acute and convalescent COVID-19 samples from the United States, Italy and Spain. PBMCs, B-cell-depleted T cells, or T cells were the source of the cDNA or gDNA that made up the material.

Germline loops: CDR1 GTSNPN, CDR2 SVGIG (reference sequence). This CDR3 is built from 14 residues. Trimming took 5 bases from V and 1 from J; bases not matched to a gene: 5. This chain links TRBV30 with TRBJ1-1; TRBD1 agrees at 9 bases. This clonotype originated in a woman aged 50 to 65 who had recovered from COVID-19. The sample comprised peripheral blood. CDR3 sequence (DNA): TGTGCCTGGGAGAAGGGACAGGGGAACACTGAAGCTTTCTTT. Translated, it gives CAWEKGQGNTEAFF.